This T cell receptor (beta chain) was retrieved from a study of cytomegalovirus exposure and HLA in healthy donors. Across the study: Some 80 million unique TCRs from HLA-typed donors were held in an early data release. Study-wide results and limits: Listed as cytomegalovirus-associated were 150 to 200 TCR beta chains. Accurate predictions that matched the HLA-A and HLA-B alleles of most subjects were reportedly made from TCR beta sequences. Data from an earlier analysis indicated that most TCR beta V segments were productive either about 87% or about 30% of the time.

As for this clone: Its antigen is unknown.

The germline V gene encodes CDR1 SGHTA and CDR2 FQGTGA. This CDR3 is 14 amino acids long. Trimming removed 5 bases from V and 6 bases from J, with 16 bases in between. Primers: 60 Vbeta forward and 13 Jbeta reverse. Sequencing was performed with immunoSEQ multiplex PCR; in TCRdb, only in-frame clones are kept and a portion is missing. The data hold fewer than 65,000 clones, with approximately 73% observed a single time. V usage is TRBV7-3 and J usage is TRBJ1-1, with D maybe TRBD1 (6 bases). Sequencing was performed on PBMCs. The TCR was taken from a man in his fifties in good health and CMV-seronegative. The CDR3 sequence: CASSVRGPPSEAFF. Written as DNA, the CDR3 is TGTGCCAGCAGCGTCAGGGGCCCCCCATCTGAAGCTTTCTTT.